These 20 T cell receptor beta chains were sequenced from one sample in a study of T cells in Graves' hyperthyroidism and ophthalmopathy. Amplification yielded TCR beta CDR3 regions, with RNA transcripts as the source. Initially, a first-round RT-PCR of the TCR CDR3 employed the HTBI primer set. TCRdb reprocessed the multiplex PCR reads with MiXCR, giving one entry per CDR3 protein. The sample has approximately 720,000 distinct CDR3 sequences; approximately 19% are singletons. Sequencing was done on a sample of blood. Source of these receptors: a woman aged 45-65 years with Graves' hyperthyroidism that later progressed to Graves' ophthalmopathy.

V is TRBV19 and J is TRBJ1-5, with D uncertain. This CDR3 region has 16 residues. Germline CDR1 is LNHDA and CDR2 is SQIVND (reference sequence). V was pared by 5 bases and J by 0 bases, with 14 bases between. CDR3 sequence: CASSSRTVYSNQPQHF. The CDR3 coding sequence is TGTGCCAGTAGTTCCCGGACGGTTTATAGCAATCAGCCCCAGCATTTT. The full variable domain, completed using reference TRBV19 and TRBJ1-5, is DGGITQSPKYLFRKEGQNVTLSCEQNLNHDAMYWYRQDPGQGLRLIYYSQIVNDFQKGDIAEGYSVSREKKESFPLTVTSAQKNPTAFYLCASSSRTVYSNQPQHFGDGTRLSIL.

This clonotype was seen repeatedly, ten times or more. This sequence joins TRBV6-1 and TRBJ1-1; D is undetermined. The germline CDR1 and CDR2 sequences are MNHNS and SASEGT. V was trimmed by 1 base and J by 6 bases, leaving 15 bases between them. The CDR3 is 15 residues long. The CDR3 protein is CASSEGWGWVAEAFF. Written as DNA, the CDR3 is TGTGCCAGCAGTGAAGGTTGGGGTTGGGTCGCTGAAGCTTTCTTT.

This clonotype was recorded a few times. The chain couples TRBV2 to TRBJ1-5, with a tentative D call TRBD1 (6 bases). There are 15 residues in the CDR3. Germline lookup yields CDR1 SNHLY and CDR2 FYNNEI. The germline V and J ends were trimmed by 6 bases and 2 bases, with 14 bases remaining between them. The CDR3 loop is CASRNTGSGNQPQHF. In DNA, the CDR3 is TGTGCCAGCAGGAATACAGGGTCAGGCAATCAGCCCCAGCATTTT.

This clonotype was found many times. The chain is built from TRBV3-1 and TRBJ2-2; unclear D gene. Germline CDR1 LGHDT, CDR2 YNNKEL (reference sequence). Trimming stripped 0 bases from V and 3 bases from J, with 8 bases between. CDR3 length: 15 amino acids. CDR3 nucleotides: TGTGCCAGCAGCCAAGATGAGGCGTACACCGGGGAGCTGTTTTTT. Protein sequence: CASSQDEAYTGELFF.

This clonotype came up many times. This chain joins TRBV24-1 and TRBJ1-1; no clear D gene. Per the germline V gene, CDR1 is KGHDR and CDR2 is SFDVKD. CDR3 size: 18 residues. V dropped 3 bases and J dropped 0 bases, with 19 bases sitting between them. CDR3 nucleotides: TGTGCCACCAGTGATAGTCCCGCCCCCCGGCACATGAACACTGAAGCTTTCTTT. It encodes CATSDSPAPRHMNTEAFF.

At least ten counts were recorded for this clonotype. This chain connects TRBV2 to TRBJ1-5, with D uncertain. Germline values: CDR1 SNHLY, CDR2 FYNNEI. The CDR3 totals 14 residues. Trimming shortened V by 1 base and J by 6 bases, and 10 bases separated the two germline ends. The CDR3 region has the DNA TGTGCCAGCAGTGAAGTGGGGTTTGGTCAGCCCCAGCATTTT. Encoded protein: CASSEVGFGQPQHF.

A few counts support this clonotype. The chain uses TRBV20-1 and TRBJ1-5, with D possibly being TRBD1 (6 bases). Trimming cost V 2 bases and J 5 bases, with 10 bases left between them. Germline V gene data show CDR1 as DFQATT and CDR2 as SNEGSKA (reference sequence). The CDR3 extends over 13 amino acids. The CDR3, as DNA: TGCAGTGCTAGAACAGGGTCTGATCAGCCCCAGCATTTT. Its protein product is CSARTGSDQPQHF.

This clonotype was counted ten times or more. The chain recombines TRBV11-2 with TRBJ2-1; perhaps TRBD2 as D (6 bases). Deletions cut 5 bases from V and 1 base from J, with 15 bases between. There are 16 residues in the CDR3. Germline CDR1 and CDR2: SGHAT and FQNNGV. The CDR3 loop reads CASSAPGGGSYNEQFF. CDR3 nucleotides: TGTGCCAGCAGCGCTCCGGGTGGGGGGTCCTACAATGAGCAGTTCTTC. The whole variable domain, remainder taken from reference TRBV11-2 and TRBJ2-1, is EAGVAQSPRYKIIEKRQSVAFWCNPISGHATLYWYQQILGQGPKLLIQFQNNGVVDDSQLPKDRFSAERLKGVDSTLKIQPAKLEDSAVYLCASSAPGGGSYNEQFFGPGTRLTVL.

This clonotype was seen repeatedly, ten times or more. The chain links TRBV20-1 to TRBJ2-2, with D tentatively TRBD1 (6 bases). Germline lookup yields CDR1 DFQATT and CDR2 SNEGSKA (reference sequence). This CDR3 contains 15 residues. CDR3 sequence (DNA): TGCAGCGCCCTCCCCCGGACAGCGAACACCGGGGAGCTGTTTTTT. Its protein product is CSALPRTANTGELFF.

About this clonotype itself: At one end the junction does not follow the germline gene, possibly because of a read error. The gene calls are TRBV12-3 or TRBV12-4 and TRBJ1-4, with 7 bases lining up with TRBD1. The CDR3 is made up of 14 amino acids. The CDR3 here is CASSPGQLNERLFF. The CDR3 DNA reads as TGTGCCAGCAGCCCGGGACAGCTCAATGAAAGACTGTTTTTT.

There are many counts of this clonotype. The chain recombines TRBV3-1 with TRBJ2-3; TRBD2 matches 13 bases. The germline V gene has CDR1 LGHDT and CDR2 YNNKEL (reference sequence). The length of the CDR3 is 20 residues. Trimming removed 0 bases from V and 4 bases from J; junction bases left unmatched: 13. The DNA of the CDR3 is TGTGCCAGCAGCCAAGACCCCGGACTAGCGGGGGAGCAGTCCCCAGATACGCAGTATTTT. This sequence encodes CASSQDPGLAGEQSPDTQYF.

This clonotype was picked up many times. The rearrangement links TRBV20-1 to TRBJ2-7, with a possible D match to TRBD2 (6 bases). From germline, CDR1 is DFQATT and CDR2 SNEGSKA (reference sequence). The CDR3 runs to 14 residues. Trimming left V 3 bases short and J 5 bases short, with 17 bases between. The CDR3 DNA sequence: TGCAGTGCTAGTCTGGCTAGCGCTCTCCACGAGCAGTACTTC. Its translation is CSASLASALHEQYF.

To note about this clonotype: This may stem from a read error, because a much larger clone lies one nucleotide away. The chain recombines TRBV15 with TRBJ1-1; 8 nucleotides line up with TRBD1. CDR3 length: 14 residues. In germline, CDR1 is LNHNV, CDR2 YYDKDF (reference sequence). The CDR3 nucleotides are TGTGACACCAACCTTGACAGGGGGAACACTGAAGCTTTCTTT. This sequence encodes CDTNLDRGNTEAFF.

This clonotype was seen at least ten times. CDR3 protein: CSAPRGNTEAFF. In DNA form, the CDR3 reads TGCAGTGCCCCACGTGGTAACACTGAAGCTTTCTTT. The chain links TRBV20-1 to TRBJ1-1; no firm D call. Trimming pared 6 bases from V and 2 bases from J, leaving 10 bases between. The CDR3 is made up of 12 amino acids. CDR1 DFQATT and CDR2 SNEGSKA come from the germline V gene (reference sequence).

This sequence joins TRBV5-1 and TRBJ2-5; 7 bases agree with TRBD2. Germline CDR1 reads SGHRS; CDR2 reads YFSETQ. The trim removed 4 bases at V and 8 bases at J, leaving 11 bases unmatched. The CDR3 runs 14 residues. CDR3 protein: CASSLGGSVFTQYF. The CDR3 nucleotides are TGCGCCAGCAGCCTGGGGGGGTCGGTATTTACCCAGTACTTC.

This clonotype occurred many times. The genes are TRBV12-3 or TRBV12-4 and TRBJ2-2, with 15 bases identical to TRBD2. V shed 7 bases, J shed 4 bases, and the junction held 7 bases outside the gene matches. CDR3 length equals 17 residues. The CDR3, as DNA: TGTGCCAGCAAAAGGACTAGCGGGGGGGTTACCACCGGGGAGCTGTTTTTT. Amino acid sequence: CASKRTSGGVTTGELFF.

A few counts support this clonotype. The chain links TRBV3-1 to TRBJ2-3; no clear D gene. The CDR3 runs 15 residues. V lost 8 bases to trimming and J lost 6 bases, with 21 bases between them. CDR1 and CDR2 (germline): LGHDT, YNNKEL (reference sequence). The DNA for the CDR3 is TGTGCCAGCGCCGGTGGTACAGAGAAGGTGGATACGCAGTATTTT. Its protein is CASAGGTEKVDTQYF.

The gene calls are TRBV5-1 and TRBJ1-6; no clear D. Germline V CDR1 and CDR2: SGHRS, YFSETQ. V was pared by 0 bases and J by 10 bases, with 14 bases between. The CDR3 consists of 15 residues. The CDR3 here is CASSLVTSRSSPLHF. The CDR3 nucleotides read TGCGCCAGCAGCTTGGTCACGTCAAGGAGCTCACCCCTCCACTTT.

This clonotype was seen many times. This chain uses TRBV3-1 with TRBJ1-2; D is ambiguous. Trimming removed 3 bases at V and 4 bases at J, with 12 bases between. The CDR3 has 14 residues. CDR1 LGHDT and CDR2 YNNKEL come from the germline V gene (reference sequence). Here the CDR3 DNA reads TGTGCCAGCAGCCATGGAACCAGGCGCTATGGCTACACCTTC. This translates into CASSHGTRRYGYTF.

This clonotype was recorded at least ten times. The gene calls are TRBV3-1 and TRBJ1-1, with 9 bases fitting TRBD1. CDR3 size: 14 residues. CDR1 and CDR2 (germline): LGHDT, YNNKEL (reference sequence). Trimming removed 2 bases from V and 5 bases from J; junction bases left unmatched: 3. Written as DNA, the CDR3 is TGTGCCAGCAGCCAAACGGACAGGGGAACTGAAGCTTTCTTT. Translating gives CASSQTDRGTEAFF.